The 21 T cell receptor beta chains below come from one sample, sequenced in a study of T cells in tuberculosis. Thawed, overnight-rested PBMC were stained with GMM-loaded CD1B tetramer, viability dye and anti-CD3, then sorted. The lipid loaded on the CD1B tetramers was C32 glucose monomycolate from Rhodococcus equi. The assay was immunoSEQ multiplex PCR, and TCRdb's table has in-frame clones only and misses some. The sample lists about 59,000 clones; about four fifths were seen once. Material for sequencing was CD1b-GMM tetramer-negative cells sorted from PBMCs. These receptors came from an adult woman with latent tuberculosis.

The gene calls are TRBV27 and TRBJ2-7, with TRBD1 as a possible D gene (7 bases). The V gene's germline CDR1 is MNHEY and CDR2 SMNVEV (reference sequence). V was pared by 6 bases and J by 4 bases, with 16 bases between. The CDR3 spans 14 residues. The CDR3 here is CASSRDSRGYEQYF. DNA for the CDR3: TGTGCCAGCAGCCGGGACAGTCGGGGGTACGAGCAGTACTTC.

The gene calls are TRBV6-5 and TRBJ1-5; unclear D gene. Germline CDR1 MNHEY, CDR2 SVGAGI. The CDR3 contains 14 residues. Deletions cut 5 bases from V and 0 bases from J, with 8 bases between. The CDR3 DNA reads TGTGCCAGCAGTCTAACTGATAGCAATCAGCCCCAGCATTTT. Protein sequence: CASSLTDSNQPQHF.

The chain's CDR3 is CASSESSRGPLREQYF. DNA of the CDR3: TGCGCCAGCAGTGAGAGTAGCAGGGGACCCTTGAGGGAGCAGTACTTC. The chain has TRBV10-1 and TRBJ2-7, with D possibly TRBD1 on 6 matching bases. Germline-derived CDR1 and CDR2 are WNHNN and SYGVQD (reference sequence). The CDR3 has 16 amino acids. Trimming stripped 2 bases from V and 7 bases from J, with 21 bases between.

V is TRBV19 and J is TRBJ2-2; 7 nucleotides agree with TRBD2. The CDR3 runs to 15 residues. Germline lookup yields CDR1 LNHDA and CDR2 SQIVND (reference sequence). The V gene end was trimmed by 9 bases and the J gene end by 6 bases; junction bases not matched to a gene: 13. The CDR3 here is CASQAGGFRSGELFF. The CDR3 nucleotides are TGTGCCAGCCAAGCCGGGGGGTTCCGGTCCGGGGAGCTGTTTTTT. The full variable domain, with the rest looked up from reference TRBV19 and TRBJ2-2, is DGGITQSPKYLFRKEGQNVTLSCEQNLNHDAMYWYRQDPGQGLRLIYYSQIVNDFQKGDIAEGYSVSREKKESFPLTVTSAQKNPTAFYLCASQAGGFRSGELFFGEGSRLTVL.

This chain joins TRBV4-3 and TRBJ2-1; D is ambiguous. Trimming left V 0 bases short and J 0 bases short, with 9 bases between. CDR3 size: 16 residues. Germline CDR1 reads LGHNA; CDR2 reads YSLEER. In DNA form, the CDR3 reads TGCGCCAGCAGCCAAGATACCTTGAGCTCCTACAATGAGCAGTTCTTC. This encodes CASSQDTLSSYNEQFF.

This clone was found a few times. The chain couples TRBV14 to TRBJ2-7, with 12 bases that match TRBD1. The CDR3 runs to 15 residues. Germline CDR1 is SGHDN and CDR2 is FVKESK. The V segment lost 6 bases and the J segment 5 bases; nucleotides outside the gene matches: 8. The CDR3 bases are TGTGCCAGCAGGGAAGGCGGGACAGGGGGCCACGAGCAGTACTTC. Translated: CASREGGTGGHEQYF.

V gene TRBV7-2 combines with J gene TRBJ2-7; the match to TRBD1 covers 8 bases. The ends lost 3 bases at V and 3 bases at J; junction bases unmatched: 10. The germline gives CDR1 SGHTA, CDR2 FQGNSA. The CDR3 has 16 amino acids. In DNA, the CDR3 is TGTGCCAGCAGCTTCGCCTCTGGACAGGGACACTACGAGCAGTACTTC. Encoded protein: CASSFASGQGHYEQYF.

The V gene is TRBV30, the J gene TRBJ1-2, with a tentative D call TRBD1 (5 bases). Trimming pared 2 bases from V and 3 bases from J, leaving 16 bases between. The CDR3 sequence is 15 residues long. Germline CDR1 reads GTSNPN; CDR2 reads SVGIG (reference sequence). The CDR3 sequence is CAWSSPRTGDYGYTF. CDR3 DNA: TGTGCCTGGAGTTCTCCTCGGACGGGGGACTATGGCTACACCTTC.

This clone was observed a few times. J is TRBJ2-7 and V is TRBV19, with D possibly being TRBD2 (7 bases). Trimming left V 1 base short and J 2 bases short, with 9 bases between. Germline CDR1 and CDR2: LNHDA and SQIVND (reference sequence). This CDR3 region has 14 residues. The chain's CDR3 is CASSIGGGAYEQYF. Written as DNA, the CDR3 is TGTGCCAGTAGTATAGGAGGGGGGGCCTACGAGCAGTACTTC. Together with reference TRBV19 and TRBJ2-7, the CDR3 gives the full variable domain: DGGITQSPKYLFRKEGQNVTLSCEQNLNHDAMYWYRQDPGQGLRLIYYSQIVNDFQKGDIAEGYSVSREKKESFPLTVTSAQKNPTAFYLCASSIGGGAYEQYFGPGTRLTVT.

This clone was seen a few times. The V gene is TRBV18, the J gene TRBJ2-7; the match to TRBD2 covers 10 bases. The length of the CDR3 is 12 residues. With V trimmed by 3 bases and J by 8 bases, 1 base remained unmatched. Germline V gives CDR1 KGHSH, CDR2 LQKENI. CDR3: CASSPSGGQQYF. The CDR3 region has the DNA TGTGCCAGCTCACCTAGCGGGGGGCAGCAGTACTTC.

The chain joins TRBV2 to TRBJ2-1; 7 bases map to TRBD2. The CDR3 runs to 12 residues. V lost 4 bases and J lost 15; bases outside the gene matches: 9. CDR1 is SNHLY, CDR2 FYNNEI, per germline. CDR3 bases: TGTGCCAGCAGTGTCGGGCGGGAGTGGGGGTTCTTC. Protein: CASSVGREWGFF.

The chain is built from TRBV9 and TRBJ2-7; tentatively, D is TRBD2 (6 bases). The CDR3 runs 14 residues. Trimming cost V 4 bases and J 2 bases, with 13 bases left between them. Per germline, CDR1 SGDLS and CDR2 YYNGEE. The CDR3 region is CASSRTGETYEQYF. CDR3 nucleotide sequence: TGTGCCAGCAGCCGTACGGGAGAGACCTACGAGCAGTACTTC.

The rearrangement links TRBV4-3 to TRBJ1-4; D is undetermined. Germline values: CDR1 LGHNA, CDR2 YSLEER. The length of the CDR3 is 14 residues. The V and J ends lost 4 bases and 4 bases respectively, with 10 bases between them. The CDR3 is CASSPLENNEKLFF. DNA for the CDR3: TGCGCCAGCAGCCCCCTAGAGAATAATGAAAAACTGTTTTTT.

V is TRBV28 and J is TRBJ1-2; tentative D call: TRBD1 (6 bases). V lost 6 bases to trimming and J lost 4 bases, with 12 bases between them. This CDR3 is built from 13 residues. Germline V gene data show CDR1 as MDHEN and CDR2 as SYDVKM. The CDR3 sequence: CASSLDRSYGYTF. The CDR3 DNA reads as TGTGCCAGCAGCTTAGACAGGAGCTATGGCTACACCTTC.

The V call is TRBV5-1, the J call TRBJ1-3; D is undetermined. Germline CDR1 and CDR2: SGHRS and YFSETQ. V shed 2 bases and J shed 0 bases, with 6 bases lying between them. CDR3 length: 14 amino acids. CDR3 sequence: CASSLQSSGNTIYF. The DNA for the CDR3 is TGCGCCAGCAGCTTACAAAGCTCTGGAAACACCATATATTTT.

The V gene is TRBV9, the J gene TRBJ2-3, with 8 nucleotides matching TRBD2. Germline assignment: CDR1 SGDLS and CDR2 YYNGEE. The CDR3 is made up of 15 amino acids. V was clipped by 3 bases and J by 2 bases; unmatched bases: 5. CDR3 nucleotide sequence: TGTGCCAGCAGCGCTAGCGGGTTCTACACAGATACGCAGTATTTT. Translating it yields CASSASGFYTDTQYF.

The CDR3 DNA is TGTGCCAGCAGCCCCAGAGGGGGACGAGAGGAGCAGTACTTC. Its translation: CASSPRGGREEQYF. V is TRBV7-9 and J is TRBJ2-7, with a possible D match to TRBD1 (6 bases). This CDR3 has 14 residues. Per germline, CDR1 SEHNR and CDR2 FQNEAQ (reference sequence). V lost 5 bases, J lost 7 bases, and 18 bases lay in between.

The chain employs TRBV28 and TRBJ1-2; 8 nucleotides align to TRBD1. Per germline, CDR1 MDHEN and CDR2 SYDVKM. The CDR3 loop spans 13 amino acids. V was pared by 6 bases and J by 6 bases, with 6 bases of the junction left unmatched. The CDR3 loop is CASRSDRGHGYTF. The DNA for the CDR3 is TGTGCCAGCAGATCCGACAGGGGCCATGGCTACACCTTC.

Only one count was recorded for this clone. This sequence joins TRBV5-1 and TRBJ1-1, with a weak D call TRBD1 (5 bases). The CDR3 has 15 amino acids. Trimming cost V 2 bases and J 1 base, with 12 bases left between them. CDR1 and CDR2 (germline): SGHRS, YFSETQ. CDR3 bases: TGCGCCAGCAGCTTCGGGGGACTAGAGAACACTGAAGCTTTCTTT. As protein: CASSFGGLENTEAFF. The variable domain in full, completed from reference TRBV5-1 and TRBJ1-1, reads KAGVTQTPRYLIKTRGQQVTLSCSPISGHRSVSWYQQTPGQGLQFLFEYFSETQRNKGNFPGRFSGRQFSNSRSEMNVSTLELGDSALYLCASSFGGLENTEAFFGQGTRLTVV.

The J gene is TRBJ2-1, the V gene TRBV4-3, with 9 bases fitting TRBD1. CDR3 size: 17 residues. Germline trimming cut 2 bases from V and 4 bases from J; bases unmatched to any gene: 9. Germline values: CDR1 LGHNA, CDR2 YSLEER. The DNA for the CDR3 is TGCGCCAGCAGCCAACAACTGGACAGGGGAGGTTACAATGAGCAGTTCTTC. It yields the protein CASSQQLDRGGYNEQFF.

This clone was observed once. This rearrangement joins TRBV4-2 to TRBJ1-3, with D maybe TRBD1 (5 bases). The CDR3 covers 17 residues. Germline lookup yields CDR1 LGHNA and CDR2 YNFKEQ. Trimming took 1 base from V and 0 from J, leaving 13 bases between them. This CDR3 is CASSQGLTVTSGNTIYF. The CDR3 coding sequence is TGTGCCAGCAGCCAAGGACTGACAGTAACCTCTGGAAACACCATATATTTT.